These T cell receptor beta chains were read from a single sample in a study of T cell responses to AZD1222 COVID-19 vaccine. Clones were read by immunoSEQ multiplex PCR, and TCRdb kept only the in-frame ones, dropping some. The data show more than 85,000 clones, about 88% seen once. The sequences come from peripheral blood, collected on day 0 of AZD1222 vaccination. The receptors were gathered from an adult in good health. CDR3s include the opening cysteine and the closing phenylalanine or tryptophan. Each record gives: clone size, V gene, D gene, J gene, CDR3 protein, CDR3 DNA. A D gene is named only where the DNA matches it firmly. Clone size, where shown, is once, few, many, or a class for clones that have expanded.

size: NA
V: TRBV21-1
D: NA
J: TRBJ2-3
CDR3: CASSMGPREVPDTQYF
DNA: TGTGCCAGCAGCATGGGACCCCGGGAGGTACCAGATACGCAGTATTTT

size: once
V: TRBV7-7
D: TRBD2
J: TRBJ2-1
CDR3: CASSLAGGPSMNEQFF
DNA: TGTGCCAGCAGCCTAGCGGGAGGGCCCTCAATGAATGAGCAGTTCTTC

size: NA
V: TRBV5-6
D: TRBD2
J: TRBJ2-5
CDR3: CASSWTSTDRQETQYF
DNA: TGTGCCAGCAGCTGGACTAGCACAGACCGCCAAGAGACCCAGTACTTC

size: NA
V: TRBV4-1
D: TRBD1
J: TRBJ2-5
CDR3: CASSQAGGTETQYF
DNA: TGCGCCAGCAGCCAAGCAGGGGGCACCGAGACCCAGTACTTC

size: NA
V: TRBV5-4
D: NA
J: TRBJ1-1
CDR3: CASSSAVAGPGNTEAFF
DNA: TGTGCCAGCAGCAGTGCGGTTGCTGGTCCGGGGAACACTGAAGCTTTCTTT

size: few
V: TRBV27
D: TRBD1
J: TRBJ1-1
CDR3: CASSLGTGARPTEAFF
DNA: TGTGCCAGCAGTTTAGGGACAGGGGCCAGACCCACTGAAGCTTTCTTT

size: NA
V: TRBV5-1
D: NA
J: TRBJ2-5
CDR3: CASSSGTNQETQYF
DNA: TGCGCCAGCAGCTCCGGGACAAACCAAGAGACCCAGTACTTC

size: NA
V: TRBV6-5
D: NA
J: TRBJ2-7
CDR3: CASKYPRGSHEQYF
DNA: TGTGCCAGCAAATACCCTCGAGGTTCCCACGAGCAGTACTTC

size: NA
V: TRBV14
D: NA
J: TRBJ2-7
CDR3: CASSQGRGGSYEQYF
DNA: TGTGCCAGCAGCCAAGGACGAGGCGGTTCCTACGAGCAGTACTTC

size: NA
V: TRBV5-1
D: NA
J: TRBJ2-3
CDR3: CASSLGHSYREGDTQYF
DNA: TGCGCCAGCAGCTTGGGCCACTCGTACAGGGAGGGAGATACGCAGTATTTT

size: NA
V: TRBV19
D: TRBD1
J: TRBJ1-4
CDR3: CASSTTGGGEKLFF
DNA: TGTGCCAGTAGTACCACAGGGGGCGGTGAAAAACTGTTTTTT

size: NA
V: TRBV6-6
D: TRBD1
J: TRBJ2-7
CDR3: CASSYLGTGPHREQYF
DNA: TGTGCCAGCAGTTACCTTGGGACAGGACCCCACCGGGAGCAGTACTTC

size: NA
V: TRBV27
D: TRBD1
J: TRBJ2-7
CDR3: CASSGQGAGEQYF
DNA: TGTGCCAGCAGCGGCCAGGGGGCGGGTGAGCAGTACTTC